The entry below gives a single T cell receptor (beta chain) sequence along with its context. Other DNA sequences in this sample translate to the same CDR3. The V end was cut by 0 bases, the J end by 3 bases, with 3 bases between. The CDR3 totals 12 residues. The germline CDR1 and CDR2 sequences are SGHAT and FQNNGV. In the authors' methods: Amplification of reference gene primers provided the estimated nucleated cell counts. Here immunoSEQ multiplex PCR was the method, and the copy in TCRdb shows in-frame clones only, minus some. Clone size and V and J calls were adopted from that table, with D and trimming inferred from the DNA. The sample shows about 260,000 clones, about 84% of them seen only once. This record belongs to a study of blood T cell repertoires in COVID-19. Study-level background: Some COVID-19 samples were acute and others convalescent; all came from the United States, Italy and Spain.

Recruitment covered 20 to 25 US areas and drew participants whose ages spanned about 18 to 95 years. This sequence joins TRBV11-2 and TRBJ2-7; D uncertain. The sample was PBMCs or T cells enriched from blood (not recorded which). This TCR derives from a woman aged 45-65 years who had recovered from COVID-19. The CDR3 coding sequence is TGTGCCAGCAGCTTAGACCGCTACGAGCAGTACTTC. Translated: CASSLDRYEQYF.